Presented here are 16 T cell receptor beta chains from one specimen sequenced in a study of blood T cell repertoires in COVID-19. Using immunoSEQ multiplex PCR, the repertoire was profiled, and TCRdb retains in-frame clones only, with some absent. This sample has about 480,000 clones, with 88% found just once. The sequenced sample was PBMCs or T cells enriched from blood (not recorded which). The receptors stem from a woman aged 40 to 55 who had recovered from COVID-19.

The chain joins TRBV4-3 to TRBJ2-3; 7 bases line up with TRBD2. This CDR3 comprises 16 residues. Unmatched junction bases numbered 7, after V lost 0 bases and J lost 4 bases. CDR1 and CDR2 (germline): LGHNA, YSLEER. The CDR3 DNA reads TGCGCCAGCAGCCAAGAAGCGGGGTCGTCCTCAGATACGCAGTATTTT. As protein: CASSQEAGSSSDTQYF.

This clone was observed a handful of times. This rearrangement joins TRBV24-1 to TRBJ1-5; D unclear. The CDR3 is 15 amino acids. Germline V gives CDR1 KGHDR, CDR2 SFDVKD. Deletions cut 4 bases from V and 4 bases from J, with 13 bases between. The CDR3 loop is CATSEAGSGNQPQHF. The CDR3 region has the DNA TGTGCCACCAGTGAGGCTGGGAGCGGGAATCAGCCCCAGCATTTT.

The J gene is TRBJ2-7, the V gene TRBV7-2, with 7 nucleotides matching TRBD2. V lost 5 bases to trimming and J lost 4 bases; unmatched junction nucleotides: 8. Germline CDR1 reads SGHTA; CDR2 reads FQGNSA. The CDR3 is 14 residues long. CDR3 sequence (DNA): TGTGCCAGCAGCCCGCAGGGCGGGAGTTACGAGCAGTACTTC. Amino acid sequence: CASSPQGGSYEQYF.

To note about this clone: The DNA is left out, because the CDR3 cannot be placed on it with certainty; the CDR3 is given as TCRdb lists it. The gene calls are TRBV24-1 and TRBJ2-1; TRBD2, the table's D call, was not compared with the DNA. The germline CDR1 and CDR2 sequences are KGHDR and SFDVKD. The CDR3 has 13 residues if both end residues are counted. CDR3 region: CATSVGSGTSAFF.

Regarding this clone: Other DNA sequences in the same sample also yield this CDR3. This chain uses TRBV5-1 with TRBJ2-7; 8 bases agree with TRBD1. Losses at the gene ends were 3 bases for V and 3 bases for J; bases not matched to a gene: 5. The germline gives CDR1 SGHRS, CDR2 YFSETQ. This CDR3 has 14 amino acids. CDR3 in DNA: TGCGCCAGCAGCTCTGGACAGGGCCACTACGAGCAGTACTTC. This translates into CASSSGQGHYEQYF.

The chain combines TRBV6-1 with TRBJ1-3; D uncertain. Trimming removed 1 base at V and 4 bases at J, with 5 bases between. The germline gives CDR1 MNHNS, CDR2 SASEGT. CDR3 size: 13 residues. Here the CDR3 reads CASSEVLGNTIYF. CDR3 coding DNA: TGTGCCAGCAGTGAAGTCCTCGGAAACACCATATATTTT.

The rearrangement links TRBV27 to TRBJ1-4; 12 bases match TRBD1. V shed 8 bases and J 8 bases; nucleotides not matched to a gene: 0. The CDR3 extends over 12 amino acids. Germline CDR1 is MNHEY and CDR2 is SMNVEV (reference sequence). DNA of the CDR3: TGTGCCAGCGGGACAGGGGGCGAAAAACTGTTTTTT. Translated, it gives CASGTGGEKLFF.

The V gene is TRBV6-2 or TRBV6-3, the J gene TRBJ2-7, with TRBD1 identical over 8 bases. Germline CDR1 and CDR2: MNHEY and SVGEGT. The J segment lost 2 bases and the V segment lost 2 bases, leaving 11 bases of the junction unmatched. The CDR3 runs 17 residues. This CDR3 is CASSYGVVGQGPYEQYF. The CDR3 DNA is TGTGCCAGCAGTTACGGTGTCGTAGGACAGGGACCCTACGAGCAGTACTTC.

The chain has TRBV9 and TRBJ2-2; 13 bases are a match to TRBD2. Germline V gene sequence: CDR1 SGDLS, CDR2 YYNGEE. With 4 bases clipped from V and 5 bases from J, the junction kept 8 bases outside the gene matches. The CDR3 runs 17 residues. The chain's CDR3 is CASSLRTSGSATGELFF. The CDR3 nucleotides read TGTGCCAGCAGCCTCCGGACTAGCGGGAGCGCTACCGGGGAGCTGTTTTTT. Using reference TRBV9 and TRBJ2-2 for the parts outside the CDR3, the full variable domain is DSGVTQTPKHLITATGQRVTLRCSPRSGDLSVYWYQQSLDQGLQFLIQYYNGEERAKGNILERFSAQQFPDLHSELNLSSLELGDSALYFCASSLRTSGSATGELFFGEGSRLTVL.

This rearrangement joins TRBV2 to TRBJ2-5, with 10 bases fitting TRBD1. Germline V gene sequence: CDR1 SNHLY, CDR2 FYNNEI. Trimming removed 4 bases from V and 4 bases from J; junction bases left unmatched: 15. The CDR3 sequence is 18 residues long. The CDR3 spells CASSGRRNTGTGVETQYF. The CDR3 DNA reads TGTGCCAGCAGTGGTAGACGGAATACCGGGACAGGGGTAGAGACCCAGTACTTC.

V is TRBV4-3 and J is TRBJ2-1, with 7 bases that match TRBD2. J lost 4 bases, V lost 1 base, and 7 bases had no gene match. The CDR3 runs to 16 residues. The germline gives CDR1 LGHNA, CDR2 YSLEER. For the CDR3, the DNA is TGCGCCAGCAGCCAAGTGGAGGGAGGGTTATACAATGAGCAGTTCTTC. This gives the protein CASSQVEGGLYNEQFF.

This clone was detected once. The CDR3 spells CAAGDNYGYTF. The CDR3 DNA sequence: TGTGCGGCGGGGGACAACTATGGCTACACCTTC. The chain is built from TRBV25-1 and TRBJ1-2, with D maybe TRBD1 (5 bases). CDR1 and CDR2 from the germline V gene are MGHDK and SYGVNS. This CDR3 region has 11 residues.

As DNA, the CDR3 is TGTGCCAGCAGTTACTTCCATAGGAACACCGGGGAGCTGTTTTTT. As protein: CASSYFHRNTGELFF. The V and J genes are TRBV6-5 and TRBJ2-2; no definite D call. Trimming cost V 1 base and J 1 base, with 7 bases left between them. The CDR3 has 15 residues. Germline CDR1 MNHEY, CDR2 SVGAGI.

The chain recombines TRBV29-1 with TRBJ1-1; D gene unclear. V was shortened by 4 bases and J by 0 bases, with 12 bases between the two germline ends. The CDR3 is 14 amino acids. Germline loops: CDR1 SQVTM, CDR2 ANQGSEA. CDR3 sequence: CSVVGRNMNTEAFF. In DNA form, the CDR3 reads TGCAGCGTTGTTGGGAGAAACATGAACACTGAAGCTTTCTTT. The full variable domain, rest sourced from reference TRBV29-1 and TRBJ1-1, is SAVISQKPSRDICQRGTSLTIQCQVDSQVTMMFWYRQQPGQSLTLIATANQGSEATYESGFVIDKFPISRPNLTFSTLTVSNMSPEDSSIYLCSVVGRNMNTEAFFGQGTRLTVV.

The chain employs TRBV28 and TRBJ1-1, with D maybe TRBD1 (5 bases). The CDR3 has 16 amino acids. The V end was cut by 3 bases, the J end by 7 bases, with 21 bases between. Germline loops: CDR1 MDHEN, CDR2 SYDVKM. CDR3 amino acids: CASSFSGGVAVDEAFF. The CDR3 region has the DNA TGTGCCAGCAGTTTTTCGGGGGGGGTAGCGGTCGATGAAGCTTTCTTT. Complete variable domain (other parts from reference TRBV28 and TRBJ1-1): DVKVTQSSRYLVKRTGEKVFLECVQDMDHENMFWYRQDPGLGLRLIYFSYDVKMKEKGDIPEGYSVSREKKERFSLILESASTNQTSMYLCASSFSGGVAVDEAFFGQGTRLTVV.

This rearrangement joins TRBV15 to TRBJ2-7; tentative D call: TRBD2 (5 bases). V was trimmed by 1 base and J by 2 bases, leaving 9 bases between them. The germline V gene encodes CDR1 LNHNV and CDR2 YYDKDF (reference sequence). The CDR3 length is 14 residues. This chain's CDR3 is CATSRGTLTYEQYF. The DNA of the CDR3 is TGTGCCACCAGCAGAGGGACTCTAACCTACGAGCAGTACTTC.